Reported below is one T cell receptor (beta chain). Study members were between roughly 18 and 89 years old and lived in about two dozen US regions. This specimen belongs to a study of blood T cell repertoires in COVID-19. Trimming left V 6 bases short and J 4 bases short, with 14 bases between. This CDR3 has 14 amino acids. The germline CDR1 and CDR2 sequences are MNHEY and SVGAGI. The protocol was immunoSEQ multiplex PCR, while the TCRdb copy is restricted to in-frame clones and leaves out a portion. The data show about 440,000 clones, 70% to 90% seen once. This clonotype was sampled from a woman younger than 30 with acute COVID-19. The source material was PBMCs or T cells enriched from blood (not recorded which). This chain links TRBV6-5 with TRBJ2-3; D uncertain. The CDR3 region has the DNA TGTGCCAGCAGCCACCCAGGCACAGCAGATACGCAGTATTTT. Its protein is CASSHPGTADTQYF.